The TCR beta chain described here comes from a study of PD-1 blockade in classical Hodgkin lymphoma. Clones were sequenced by immunoSEQ multiplex PCR, and TCRdb holds only the in-frame ones, with some missing. The table lists around 35,000 clones, just over 85% of them singletons. Overall study findings and caveats: Whoever responded completely had baseline diversity much like that seen in newly diagnosed patients.

This CDR3 has 13 residues. Germline assignment: CDR1 SGHTA and CDR2 FQGTGA. V gave up 2 bases and J gave up 4 bases, with 8 bases separating them. Regarding this clone: Its specificity is not known.

The patients all showed relapse after autologous stem cell transplantation, while their brentuximab vedotin exposure varied. The material was peripheral blood mononuclear cells (PBMCs), obtained before the second cycle of nivolumab. The chain has TRBV7-3 and TRBJ2-5; D might be TRBD2 (5 bases). The clonotype comes from a human donor with classical Hodgkin lymphoma. The CDR3 DNA follows: TGTGCCAGCAGCTTAGGAGGAGGAGAGACCCAGTACTTC. Its translation is CASSLGGGETQYF.